The 9 T cell receptor beta chains below were found in one sample sequenced in a study of shared clonotypes between healthy human individuals. Only in-frame clones appear in the TCRdb table, and some are missing; sequencing was by immunoSEQ multiplex PCR. The data contain about 680,000 clones, roughly 70% of them singletons. The sample taken for sequencing was memory CD4+ T cells sorted from blood. The subset: CD45RA-negative fraction. These receptors came from a woman in her twenties or thirties in good health.

Here the CDR3 DNA reads TGTGCCAGCTCACCAATGGGGACAGGCACAGATACGCAGTATTTT. Translation gives CASSPMGTGTDTQYF. V usage is TRBV18 and J usage is TRBJ2-3; TRBD1 matches 7 bases. The CDR3 covers 15 residues. Germline loops: CDR1 KGHSH, CDR2 LQKENI. V lost 2 bases and J lost 1; bases outside the gene matches: 3.

The J gene is TRBJ1-1, the V gene TRBV6-5; D may be TRBD1 (5 bases). V gave up 7 bases and J gave up 3 bases, with 12 bases separating them. CDR1 and CDR2 from the germline V gene are MNHEY and SVGAGI. The CDR3 is 13 residues long. The DNA of the CDR3 is TGTGCCAGCAACCGAGGGGAAGACACTGAAGCTTTCTTT. It is translated as CASNRGEDTEAFF.

The gene calls are TRBV4-1 and TRBJ1-4, with a weak D call TRBD1 (5 bases). The V gene's germline CDR1 is MGHRA and CDR2 YSYEKL. The CDR3 consists of 16 residues. V was pared by 2 bases and J by 0 bases, with 10 bases between. The DNA of the CDR3 is TGCGCCAGCAGCCAATTGGGACTGGCAACTAATGAAAAACTGTTTTTT. As protein: CASSQLGLATNEKLFF.

The chain joins TRBV9 to TRBJ1-3; tentative D call: TRBD1 (6 bases). Trimming left V 0 bases short and J 0 bases short, with 16 bases between. The CDR3 consists of 18 residues. The V gene's germline CDR1 is SGDLS and CDR2 YYNGEE. DNA for the CDR3: TGTGCCAGCAGCGTAGTTCCTTTGGGGGCCCTCTCTGGAAACACCATATATTTT. As protein: CASSVVPLGALSGNTIYF.

This clone was recorded a few times. This rearrangement joins TRBV7-9 to TRBJ2-1; possibly TRBD1 for D (5 bases). Germline V gives CDR1 SEHNR, CDR2 FQNEAQ (reference sequence). The germline V and J ends were trimmed by 0 bases and 1 base, with 13 bases remaining between them. This CDR3 has 17 amino acids. CDR3 nucleotides: TGTGCCAGCAGCTTAGCGGGGCCAGGGTGGTCCTACAATGAGCAGTTCTTC. Translated: CASSLAGPGWSYNEQFF.

This clone was picked up a small number of times. This chain connects TRBV19 to TRBJ2-1; the match to TRBD2 covers 11 bases. The CDR3 spans 16 residues. Trimming cost V 3 bases and J 10 bases; bases outside gene matches: 11. Germline-derived CDR1 and CDR2 are LNHDA and SQIVND (reference sequence). CDR3 residues: CASSMLPGLAAPEQFF. The CDR3 coding sequence is TGTGCCAGTAGTATGCTACCGGGACTAGCGGCTCCGGAGCAGTTCTTC.

This clone was seen just once. This chain connects TRBV7-9 to TRBJ2-1, with 12 bases fitting TRBD1. Trimming at V came to 7 bases and at J to 6 bases, leaving 13 bases not matched to a gene. Germline V CDR1 and CDR2: SEHNR, FQNEAQ (reference sequence). This CDR3 contains 17 residues. The CDR3 sequence is CASTLRMGTGGLNEQFF. The CDR3 bases are TGTGCCAGCACCCTCCGGATGGGGACAGGGGGCCTCAATGAGCAGTTCTTC.

This chain joins TRBV6-1 and TRBJ1-1; unclear D gene. This CDR3 has 13 residues. Germline CDR1 is MNHNS and CDR2 is SASEGT. V was shortened by 2 bases and J by 1 base, with 5 bases between the two germline ends. The CDR3 loop reads CASSEKENTEAFF. DNA of the CDR3: TGTGCCAGCAGTGAAAAGGAGAACACTGAAGCTTTCTTT.

J is TRBJ2-5 and V is TRBV6-1; D is unresolved. Trimming stripped 6 bases from V and 1 base from J, with 15 bases between. The CDR3 is made up of 15 amino acids. Germline CDR1 and CDR2: MNHNS and SASEGT. The CDR3 reads CASRTSWGSQETQYF. The CDR3 region has the DNA TGTGCCAGCAGAACCTCGTGGGGATCCCAAGAGACCCAGTACTTC.